Below, 27 T cell receptor beta chains from the same sample are listed, as sequenced in a study of synovial regulatory T cells in juvenile arthritis. Assay used: immunoSEQ multiplex PCR; TCRdb lists only in-frame clones, some missing. Its table records 2,000 to 2,500 clones. Synovial fluid was collected with matched peripheral blood from each patient with active arthritis. The specimen sequenced was Treg cells from the synovium. The source of these receptors is a donor aged 2-29 years with juvenile idiopathic arthritis.

This clone is medium-sized (0.01 to 0.1%) by frequency. This rearrangement joins TRBV28 to TRBJ2-3; TCRdb designates TRBD2, a call that cannot be tested without DNA. This CDR3 is 15 amino acids long. DNA is not on record. In germline, CDR1 is MDHEN, CDR2 SYDVKM. The chain's CDR3 is CASSLLGGPADTQYF.

Its frequency marks this clone as large. V and J are TRBV2 and TRBJ1-3; there is no DNA to check the TCRdb D call of TRBD1. This CDR3 is 12 amino acids long. No DNA is given. Per germline, CDR1 SNHLY and CDR2 FYNNEI. CDR3 loop: CASSGQGNTIYF. Complete variable domain (other parts from reference TRBV2 and TRBJ1-3): EPEVTQTPSHQVTQMGQEVILRCVPISNHLYFYWYRQILGQKVEFLVSFYNNEISEKSEIFDDQFSVERPDGSNFTLKIRSTKLEDSAMYFCASSGQGNTIYFGEGSWLTVV.

In terms of frequency, this clone is medium-sized. The chain has TRBV18 and TRBJ1-1; TCRdb's D call of TRBD1 is untestable without DNA. Germline V gene data show CDR1 as KGHSH and CDR2 as LQKENI. This CDR3 comprises 14 residues. No coding sequence is recorded. CDR3 residues: CASSPRQLNTEAFF.

The chain is built from TRBV6-5 and TRBJ1-1. This CDR3 is 14 amino acids long. A DNA sequence was not provided. Germline V gene sequence: CDR1 MNHEY, CDR2 SVGAGI. CDR3 loop: CASSYSGGYTEAFF.

This clone shows up as medium-sized by frequency. The CDR3 protein is CASSEGTSGGALDTQYF. The V gene is TRBV10-2, the J gene TRBJ2-3; TCRdb gives TRBD2 as the D gene, but with no DNA this cannot be confirmed. The CDR3 is 17 amino acids. The DNA sequence is not available. CDR1 and CDR2 from the germline V gene are WSHSY and SAAADI.

According to its frequency, this clone is medium-sized. The chain employs TRBV6-6 and TRBJ1-1; the TCRdb call, TRBD1, lacks DNA for checking. The V gene's germline CDR1 is MNHNY and CDR2 SVGAGI (reference sequence). CDR3 length: 15 residues. No DNA is recorded. This CDR3 is CASSSIAQGRTEAFF.

This chain joins TRBV5-4 and TRBJ2-7; checking the TCRdb D call of TRBD2 is not possible without DNA. The length of the CDR3 is 15 residues. No DNA was logged. The germline V gene has CDR1 SGHNT and CDR2 YYREEE (reference sequence). The CDR3 reads CASSPTSGGPYEQYF.

The chain recombines TRBV18 with TRBJ2-4; there is no DNA to check the TCRdb D call of TRBD2. Germline CDR1 is KGHSH and CDR2 is LQKENI. The length of the CDR3 is 18 residues. Only the protein sequence is given. The CDR3 loop is CASSTFGTSGSSVNIQYF.

Judged by frequency, this clone is medium-sized. The rearrangement uses TRBV27 and TRBJ2-1; lacking DNA, the TRBD2 call made by TCRdb goes unchecked. This CDR3 spans 15 amino acids. DNA is not recorded here. Germline lookup yields CDR1 MNHEY and CDR2 SMNVEV (reference sequence). Here the CDR3 reads CASSLTSGRPNEQFF.

This clone is medium-sized by frequency. J is TRBJ2-2 and V is TRBV28; there is no DNA to check the TCRdb D call of TRBD2. The V gene's germline CDR1 is MDHEN and CDR2 SYDVKM. The CDR3 loop spans 13 amino acids. DNA is not recorded here. CDR3 in amino acids: CATRLAYTGELFF.

Its frequency marks this clone as medium-sized. This rearrangement joins TRBV7-9 to TRBJ1-6. CDR3 length equals 11 residues. No DNA was logged. CDR1 and CDR2 (germline): SEHNR, FQNEAQ (reference sequence). The CDR3: CASSLESPLHF.

Considering frequency, this clone is medium-sized. The chain combines TRBV5-4 with TRBJ2-1. Germline V gene sequence: CDR1 SGHNT, CDR2 YYREEE (reference sequence). The CDR3 consists of 12 residues. Only the protein is available. CDR3 loop: CASSLIGHEQFF.

In terms of frequency, this clone is medium-sized. V gene TRBV5-1 combines with J gene TRBJ1-1; TCRdb selects TRBD1, and the lack of DNA leaves this call unchecked. Germline V gene sequence: CDR1 SGHRS, CDR2 YFSETQ. CDR3 length equals 13 residues. Only the protein sequence is given. CDR3 protein: CASSPQVNTEAFF.

The chain employs TRBV5-6 and TRBJ2-7. The V gene's germline CDR1 is SGHDT and CDR2 YYEEEE. The CDR3 length is 12 residues. DNA is not recorded here. CDR3 amino acids: CASTPGKGEQYF.

Measured by frequency, this clone is medium-sized. The chain is built from TRBV28 and TRBJ2-1; as DNA is missing, the TRBD2 call by TCRdb cannot be tested. The CDR3 length is 13 residues. DNA is not recorded here. Looked up from germline, CDR1 is MDHEN and CDR2 is SYDVKM. CDR3 in amino acids: CASRDWLADEQFF.

CDR3 in amino acids: CASKEERGLAWGQETQYF. This sequence joins TRBV2 and TRBJ2-5; with no DNA, the TCRdb D assignment of TRBD1 cannot be verified. The CDR3 contains 18 residues. The DNA sequence is not available. Germline CDR1 is SNHLY and CDR2 is FYNNEI.

By frequency, this clone is medium-sized. The V gene is TRBV7-2, the J gene TRBJ1-6. The CDR3 consists of 16 residues. Only the protein sequence is given. Germline assignment: CDR1 SGHTA and CDR2 FQGNSA. The CDR3 here is CASSFTGSGYNSPLHF.

In terms of frequency, this clone is medium-sized (0.01 to 0.1%). The chain has TRBV6-1 and TRBJ1-6; the D gene TCRdb calls, TRBD1, cannot be checked with no DNA. The germline CDR1 and CDR2 sequences are MNHNS and SASEGT. CDR3 length equals 14 residues. Nucleotide data are not available. The CDR3 is CASSVTGGPTPLHF.

This clone ranks as medium-sized in terms of frequency. The gene calls are TRBV5-4 and TRBJ2-3. The CDR3 is 16 residues long. This entry has no DNA. Germline lookup yields CDR1 SGHNT and CDR2 YYREEE (reference sequence). CDR3: CASSLSIYGSTDTQYF.

This clone ranks as medium-sized in terms of frequency. The chain links TRBV15 to TRBJ1-4; TCRdb selects TRBD1, and the lack of DNA leaves this call unchecked. Germline V CDR1 and CDR2: LNHNV, YYDKDF (reference sequence). The CDR3 is made up of 13 amino acids. DNA was not recorded. The CDR3 loop reads CATSRRRTGVPFF.

V and J are TRBV29-1 and TRBJ2-6; absent DNA, TCRdb's TRBD1 call cannot be checked. Germline CDR1 SQVTM, CDR2 ANQGSEA. The CDR3 contains 13 residues. Nucleotide data are not available. The CDR3 sequence: CGVDSSGANVLTF.

The rearrangement links TRBV7-9 to TRBJ1-6. Per germline, CDR1 SEHNR and CDR2 FQNEAQ (reference sequence). The CDR3 spans 16 residues. DNA is not recorded here. The CDR3: CASSPFGDPYNSPLHF.

The V call is TRBV6-5, the J call TRBJ2-3; TCRdb's D call, TRBD2, is unchecked because there is no DNA. Germline CDR1 reads MNHEY; CDR2 reads SVGAGI. This CDR3 comprises 14 residues. No DNA is listed. The CDR3 sequence: CASRTSGGADTQYF.

This clone is labeled medium-sized based on frequency. The chain recombines TRBV5-1 with TRBJ2-3; TCRdb indicates TRBD2, and absent DNA this call remains unverified. From germline, CDR1 is SGHRS and CDR2 YFSETQ. This CDR3 has 14 amino acids. There is no recorded DNA. The CDR3 sequence is CASSPSGATDTQYF.

This clone shows up as medium-sized by frequency. The gene calls are TRBV5-1 and TRBJ1-2; TCRdb's D gene call, TRBD1, goes unchecked for lack of DNA. The germline CDR1 and CDR2 sequences are SGHRS and YFSETQ. CDR3 size: 14 residues. This entry has no DNA. This CDR3 is CASSPRGQGDGYTF.

Measured by frequency, this clone is medium-sized. The rearrangement links TRBV25-1 to TRBJ2-2; TCRdb proposes TRBD2, but this gene call is untestable without DNA. Germline V gene sequence: CDR1 MGHDK, CDR2 SYGVNS. The CDR3 extends over 14 amino acids. DNA is not recorded here. The CDR3 loop reads CASAGLMNTGELFF.

The genes are TRBV6-4 and TRBJ1-5. There are 11 residues in the CDR3. No DNA is given. Germline loops: CDR1 MRHNA, CDR2 SNTAGT. The CDR3 protein is CASSDTGTQHF.